This T cell receptor (beta chain) was obtained from a study of T cell responses to AZD1222 COVID-19 vaccine. Remarks on this clone: The antigen remains unidentified.

Data came from immunoSEQ multiplex PCR; TCRdb stores just in-frame clones and leaves some out. The table records roughly 120,000 clones, approximately 90% of them present only once. Study-wide results and caveats: A rise in Spike-specific TCR breadth and depth followed two AZD1222 doses. Baseline seropositivity characterized only a handful of AZD1222 recipients.

There are 13 residues in the CDR3. Germline CDR1 is LGHNA and CDR2 is YNFKEQ. V was pared by 2 bases and J by 6 bases, with 10 bases between. Samples with a second dose at about 4 or about 12 weeks were pooled together. The chain employs TRBV4-2 and TRBJ1-1, with TRBD1 as a possible D gene (6 bases). This sequence was found in an adult who received the AZD1222 COVID-19 vaccine. The sequences come from peripheral blood, collected 28 days after the second AZD1222 dose. CDR3 protein: CASSQTGLPEAFF. The CDR3 region has the DNA TGTGCCAGCAGCCAAACAGGGCTCCCTGAAGCTTTCTTT.